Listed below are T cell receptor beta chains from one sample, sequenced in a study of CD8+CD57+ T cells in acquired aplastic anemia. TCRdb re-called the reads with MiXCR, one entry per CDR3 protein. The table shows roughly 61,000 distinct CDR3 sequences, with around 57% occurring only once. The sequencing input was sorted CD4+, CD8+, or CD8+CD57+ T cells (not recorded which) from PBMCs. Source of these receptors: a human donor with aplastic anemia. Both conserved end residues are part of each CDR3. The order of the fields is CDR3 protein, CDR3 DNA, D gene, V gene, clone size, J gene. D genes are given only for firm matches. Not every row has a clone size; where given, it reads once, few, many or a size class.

CASSGPSYNEQFF | TGTGCCAGCAGCGGACCCTCCTACAATGAGCAGTTCTTC | - | TRBV7-6 | - | TRBJ2-1
CASSLGWDGYTF | TGTGCCAGCAGCTTAGGATGGGATGGCTACACCTTC | - | TRBV7-2 | - | TRBJ1-2
CASSLAKNLEQYF | TGTGCCAGCAGCTTAGCGAAAAACTTAGAGCAGTACTTC | - | TRBV7-9 | - | TRBJ2-7
CASSYRTETQYF | TGTGCCAGCAGTTACCGTACGGAGACCCAGTACTTC | - | TRBV2 | few | TRBJ2-5
CASSEQGNTEAFF | TGTGCCAGCAGTGAACAGGGAAACACTGAAGCTTTCTTT | - | TRBV12-3/TRBV12-4 | - | TRBJ1-1
CASSIDRNSNQPQHF | TGTGCCAGCTCCATTGACAGGAATAGCAATCAGCCCCAGCATTTT | - | TRBV27 | many | TRBJ1-5
CASSVGQGHYGYTF | TGTGCCAGCAGTGTAGGACAGGGACATTATGGCTACACCTTC | TRBD1 | TRBV2 | - | TRBJ1-2
CASSLAGGPIGADTQYF | TGTGCCAGCAGCTTAGCAGGGGGCCCAATCGGGGCGGATACGCAGTATTTT | TRBD1 | TRBV7-6 | - | TRBJ2-3
CASSPRNMNTEAFF | TGTGCCAGCAGTCCCCGTAACATGAACACTGAAGCTTTCTTT | - | TRBV6-6 | many | TRBJ1-1
CAISGRENTGELFF | TGTGCCATCAGTGGGCGGGAGAACACCGGGGAGCTGTTTTTT | - | TRBV10-3 | once | TRBJ2-2
CATSTESGTVPYEQYF | TGTGCCACCAGCACAGAATCCGGGACAGTGCCCTACGAGCAGTACTTT | TRBD1 | TRBV10-3 | once | TRBJ2-7
CASRSPGRSYEQYF | TGTGCCAGCAGGTCACCGGGACGAAGCTACGAGCAGTACTTC | - | TRBV5-5 | - | TRBJ2-7
CASSLADLRYNEQFF | TGTGCCAGCAGCTTAGCCGATCTTAGGTACAATGAGCAGTTCTTC | - | TRBV7-8 | many | TRBJ2-1
CATSRSRDRADTQYF | TGTGCCACCAGCAGGAGTCGGGACAGGGCAGATACGCAGTATTTT | TRBD1 | TRBV15 | - | TRBJ2-3
CASGPRQGLNTEAFF | TGTGCCAGCGGTCCAAGACAGGGATTGAACACTGAAGCTTTCTTT | TRBD1 | TRBV12-3/TRBV12-4 | - | TRBJ1-1
CASSVGRFQPQHF | TGTGCCAGCAGTGTTGGCAGGTTTCAGCCCCAGCATTTT | - | TRBV2 | - | TRBJ1-5
CATTGTIFNTEAFF | TGCGCCACTACGGGGACGATCTTTAACACTGAAGCTTTCTTT | - | TRBV10-2 | medium-sized | TRBJ1-1
CATSDSGYNEQFF | TGTGCCACCAGTGATTCAGGTTACAATGAGCAGTTCTTC | - | TRBV24-1 | - | TRBJ2-1
CATSYWAEEGTDTQYF | TGTGCCACCAGCTACTGGGCCGAGGAGGGAACAGATACGCAGTATTTT | - | TRBV15 | - | TRBJ2-3
CASSQEPVTSNEQFF | TGCGCCAGCAGCCAAGAACCGGTGACAAGCAATGAGCAGTTCTTC | - | TRBV4-1 | - | TRBJ2-1
CASSSGLRTAQYF | TGTGCCAGCAGCTCAGGGTTGCGGACGGCCCAGTACTTC | - | TRBV7-8 | few | TRBJ2-5
CASSLGQVAGLFF | TGTGCCAGCAGCTTAGGTCAGGTCGCGGGGCTGTTTTTT | - | TRBV7-9 | once | TRBJ2-2
CASSIAGGYYNEQFF | TGTGCCAGTAGTATAGCGGGGGGATACTACAATGAGCAGTTCTTC | TRBD2 | TRBV19 | once | TRBJ2-1
CASSIWQNTEAFF | TGCGCCAGCAGCATATGGCAGAACACTGAAGCTTTCTTT | - | TRBV5-1 | many | TRBJ1-1
CASSFGQFF | TGTGCCAGCAGCTTTGGGCAGTTCTTC | - | TRBV9 | - | TRBJ2-1
CASSERTADNEKLFF | TGCGCCAGCAGTGAAAGAACAGCCGATAATGAAAAACTGTTTTTT | - | TRBV10-2 | few | TRBJ1-4
CASSPGSGDSYEQYF | TGTGCCAGCAGCCCCGGGAGCGGGGATTCCTACGAGCAGTACTTC | TRBD2 | TRBV4-2 | many | TRBJ2-7
CASSFEGREAEKLFF | TGTGCCAGCAGCTTCGAGGGCAGGGAGGCTGAAAAACTGTTTTTT | - | TRBV5-5 | many | TRBJ1-4